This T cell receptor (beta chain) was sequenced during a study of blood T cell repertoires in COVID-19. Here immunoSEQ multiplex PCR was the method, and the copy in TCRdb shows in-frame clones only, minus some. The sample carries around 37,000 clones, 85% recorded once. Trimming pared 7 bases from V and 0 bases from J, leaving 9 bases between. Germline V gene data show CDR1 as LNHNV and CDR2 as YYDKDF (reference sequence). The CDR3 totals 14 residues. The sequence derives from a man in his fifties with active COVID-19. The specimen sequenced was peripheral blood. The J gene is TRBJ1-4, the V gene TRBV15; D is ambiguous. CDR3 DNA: TGTGCCACCACTCCCCGGGCAACTAATGAAAAACTGTTTTTT. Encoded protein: CATTPRATNEKLFF. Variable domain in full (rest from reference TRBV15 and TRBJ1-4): DAMVIQNPRYQVTQFGKPVTLSCSQTLNHNVMYWYQQKSSQAPKLLFHYYDKDFNNEADTPDNFQSRRPNTSFCFLDIRSPGLGDTAMYLCATTPRATNEKLFFGSGTQLSVL.